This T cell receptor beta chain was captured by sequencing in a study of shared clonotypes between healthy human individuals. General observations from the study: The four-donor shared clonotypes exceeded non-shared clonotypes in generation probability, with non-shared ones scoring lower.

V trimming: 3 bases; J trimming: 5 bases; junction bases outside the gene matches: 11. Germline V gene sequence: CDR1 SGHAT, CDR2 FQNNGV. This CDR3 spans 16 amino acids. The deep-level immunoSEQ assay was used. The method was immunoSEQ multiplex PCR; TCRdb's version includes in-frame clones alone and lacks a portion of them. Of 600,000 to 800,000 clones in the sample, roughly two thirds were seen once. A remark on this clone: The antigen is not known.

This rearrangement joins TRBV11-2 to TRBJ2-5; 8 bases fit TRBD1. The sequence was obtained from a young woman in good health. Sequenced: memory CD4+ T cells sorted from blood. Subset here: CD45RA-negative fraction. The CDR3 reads CASSFTGGGFKETQYF. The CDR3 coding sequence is TGTGCCAGCAGCTTCACAGGGGGTGGTTTCAAGGAGACCCAGTACTTC.